The rows below give T cell receptor beta chains drawn from one sample of a study. A single record per CDR3 protein comes from TCRdb applying MiXCR to the 5' RACE reads. Here the sample spans thousands of distinct CDR3 sequences, approximately 57% being singletons. Source material: tumor-infiltrating memory CD4+ T cells sorted from the breast tumor. The receptors stem from a female donor with breast cancer. Both conserved end residues are part of each CDR3. D genes are given only for firm matches.

V gene	D gene	CDR3 length	J gene	CDR3 protein
TRBV29-1	-	13	TRBJ1-2	CSVEETPNYGYTF
TRBV12-3/TRBV12-4	TRBD2	15	TRBJ2-1	CASTPGREGRYEQFF
TRBV12-3/TRBV12-4	TRBD1	15	TRBJ1-6	CASRPTGRNNSPLHF
TRBV7-9	-	13	TRBJ2-7	CASSLDAGDEQYF
TRBV7-2	-	14	TRBJ1-2	CASSQAGGVYGYTF
TRBV5-1	-	15	TRBJ1-5	CASRSKAGLDQPQHF
TRBV6-2/TRBV6-3	TRBD2	17	TRBJ2-6	CASSYGTSSSGANVLTF
TRBV12-3/TRBV12-4	-	11	TRBJ2-1	CASSVGDEQFF
TRBV9	-	14	TRBJ2-4	CASSAEQGADIQYF
TRBV20-1	-	14	TRBJ2-7	CSATGLRAGYEQYF
TRBV4-1	TRBD1	15	TRBJ1-1	CASSHGQGARTEAFF
TRBV4-1	TRBD2	19	TRBJ2-1	CASSHPGLAGGPNKNEQLF
TRBV20-1	-	13	TRBJ1-3	CSVWAPTGNTIYF
TRBV10-3	TRBD1	16	TRBJ1-1	CAIRRQDREANTEAFF
TRBV18	-	14	TRBJ2-7	CASSPGFSSYEQYF
TRBV6-6	-	14	TRBJ2-3	CASSLGVATDTQYF
TRBV28	TRBD2	18	TRBJ2-3	CASSLNPGLRERKDTQYF
TRBV6-2/TRBV6-3	TRBD1	14	TRBJ1-2	CASNDQGANYGYTF
TRBV5-1	-	13	TRBJ2-5	CASTPQYQETQYF
TRBV12-3/TRBV12-4	TRBD1	14	TRBJ1-5	CASRPGQGSQPQHF
TRBV12-3/TRBV12-4	-	12	TRBJ1-5	CASSFLSQPQHF
TRBV5-4	TRBD2	17	TRBJ2-7	CASSPGLAGVRVNEQYF
TRBV9	-	13	TRBJ1-6	CASSEVTNSPLHF
TRBV5-1	TRBD1	16	TRBJ1-4	CASSSTGEPTNEKLFF
TRBV6-4	TRBD2	15	TRBJ2-1	CASSDSPASGNEQFF
TRBV27	TRBD2	14	TRBJ2-7	CASSRISGSYEQYF